The subject of this entry is one T cell receptor (beta chain). It may be a read error: a sequence one base away is much more abundant. The data originate from a study of Graves' ophthalmopathy and Graves' hyperthyroidism. Amplified material comprised TCR beta CDR3 regions derived from RNA transcripts. Second-round multiplex PCR followed a first-round RT-PCR using HTBI primers. MiXCR, applied by TCRdb to the multiplex PCR reads, yields one record per CDR3 protein. Of hundreds of thousands of distinct CDR3 sequences detected, over 40% appear once; the ten largest clones hold under 3.5%. Germline loops: CDR1 LNHDA, CDR2 SQIVND (reference sequence). The CDR3 sequence is 16 residues long.

Sequences were obtained from peripheral blood. The receptor was derived from an adult man with Graves' ophthalmopathy. The rearrangement uses TRBV19 and TRBJ1-1, with TRBD1 matching 7 bases. The CDR3 sequence is CAGSPREGAMNTEAFF. In DNA form, the CDR3 reads TGTGCCGGTAGTCCCAGGGAGGGGGCCATGAACACTGAAGCTTTCTTT.